The 18 T cell receptor beta chains below come from one sample, sequenced in a study of T cells in women clearing cervical HPV infection. Produced via immunoSEQ multiplex PCR; TCRdb's table is partial and in-frame only. Recorded for this sample: under 45,000 clones. The sequencing input was blood buffy coat. Receptor source: a woman between 18 and 70 years old with a cervical HPV16 infection that either progressed to CIN3+ or cleared (not recorded which).

About this clone: The CDR3 end lies 3 residues beyond the end of the read and is filled in from the germline J gene. The V and J genes are TRBV12-3 or TRBV12-4 and TRBJ2-5; possibly TRBD1 for D (6 bases). V lost 5 bases and J 1 base, leaving 11 bases between the germline ends. The CDR3 covers 14 residues. The CDR3 sequence is CASSDGQPQETQYF. Incomplete CDR3 DNA: TGTGCCAGCAGTGATGGACAGCCCCAAGAGACC.

As for this clone: Sequencing ends 3 residues short of the CDR3 end; the germline J gene provides the rest. This chain uses TRBV13 with TRBJ2-7, with 9 positions matching TRBD1. Looked up from germline, CDR1 is PRHDT and CDR2 is FYEKMQ (reference sequence). J lost 5 bases, V lost 5 bases, and 7 bases had no gene match. CDR3 length: 14 amino acids. The sequenced CDR3 bases are TGTGCCAGCAGCCCAGGGGACAGGGTCCACGAG. As protein: CASSPGDRVHE. The entire CDR3 is CASSPGDRVHEQYF.

About this clone: Relative to the germline gene, one junction end is altered; a read error may explain this. The sequenced fragment ends 3 residues before the CDR3 boundary, so the rest is inferred from the germline J gene. Different DNA sequences within this sample yield the same CDR3. The chain links TRBV7-7 to TRBJ2-1; 8 nucleotides align to TRBD2. The V gene's germline CDR1 is SSHAT and CDR2 FNYEAQ (reference sequence). This CDR3 region has 15 residues. CDR3 protein: CASSSGLAGSNEQFF. CDR3 DNA, as far as it was read: TGTGCTAGCAGCTCAGGACTAGCTGGGTCCAATGAG. The whole variable domain, filled in from reference TRBV7-7 and TRBJ2-1, reads GAGVSQSPRYKVTKRGQDVTLRCDPISSHATLYWYQQALGQGPEFLTYFNYEAQPDKSGLPSDRFSAERPEGSISTLTIQRTEQRDSAMYRCASSSGLAGSNEQFFGPGTRLTVL.

CDR3 protein: CASSQGAGGRFNSYEQYF. CDR3 DNA, as far as it was read: TGTGCCAGCAGTCAAGGGGCGGGAGGACGATTCAACTCCTACGAG. The chain recombines TRBV6-1 with TRBJ2-7, with TRBD2 matching over 8 bases. Read data end 3 residues before the CDR3 end; the end is taken from the germline J gene. The CDR3 length is 18 residues. The J segment lost 0 bases and the V segment lost 5 bases, leaving 15 bases of the junction unmatched. Germline loops: CDR1 MNHNS, CDR2 SASEGT.

Turning to this clone: The CDR3 is cut off 3 residues early in the read; its end comes from the germline J gene. J is TRBJ2-3 and V is TRBV5-1; a possible D gene is TRBD1 (5 bases). The CDR3 totals 15 residues. Germline loops: CDR1 SGHRS, CDR2 YFSETQ. V was trimmed by 3 bases and J by 6 bases, leaving 17 bases between them. CDR3 sequence reads: CASSSGRSGPDTQYF. The part of the CDR3 DNA that was read is TGCGCCAGCAGCTCCGGACGTTCAGGGCCCGATACG.

Comments on this clone: Read data end 3 residues before the CDR3 end; the end is taken from the germline J gene. This chain joins TRBV13 and TRBJ1-2, with 8 bases lining up with TRBD1. CDR3 length equals 15 residues. From germline, CDR1 is PRHDT and CDR2 FYEKMQ (reference sequence). The junction had 7 bases not matched to a gene; V was cut back by 4 bases and J by 3 bases. The sequenced part of the CDR3 DNA is TGTGCCAGCAGCTCGGACAGGGTAGGAGACTATGGC. As protein: CASSSDRVGDYG. The whole CDR3 sequence is CASSSDRVGDYGYTF.

CDR3 bases read: TGTGCCAGCAGCCAGGGACAGGGGGCCGTATACGAG. It yields the protein CASSQGQGAVYE. The entire CDR3 protein reads CASSQGQGAVYEQYF. The genes are TRBV7-2 and TRBJ2-7; 12 nucleotides agree with TRBD1. The CDR3 extends 3 residues past the end of the read, so its final part is completed from the germline J gene. Looked up from germline, CDR1 is SGHTA and CDR2 is FQGNSA. The CDR3 contains 15 residues. The V gene end was trimmed by 5 bases and the J gene end by 4 bases; junction bases not matched to a gene: 6.

Notes on this clone: The CDR3 goes on 3 residues after the read ends, and that part is filled in from the germline J gene. The chain couples TRBV10-1 to TRBJ1-4; tentative D call: TRBD1 (5 bases). The V end was cut by 3 bases, the J end by 8 bases, with 10 bases between. Germline CDR1 and CDR2: WNHNN and SYGVQD (reference sequence). The CDR3 is 13 residues long. The CDR3 bases that were read are TGCGCCAGCAGTGAAGCAGGGCGAGAAAAA. Amino acids: CASSEAGREK. The full-length CDR3 reads as CASSEAGREKLFF.

Comment on this clone: The read terminates 3 residues before the CDR3 end, so the remaining end is supplied by the germline J gene. V usage is TRBV7-3 and J usage is TRBJ1-3; D is unclear. The CDR3 runs 13 residues. The germline V and J ends were trimmed by 5 bases and 7 bases, with 12 bases remaining between them. The germline CDR1 and CDR2 sequences are SGHTA and FQGTGA. The CDR3 DNA, read in part, is TGTGCCAGCAGCGAACCCGGAGGGAACACC. It specifies CASSEPGGNT. The whole CDR3 protein is CASSEPGGNTIYF.

Notes on this clone: The missing CDR3 end, 3 residues past where the read stops, is filled in from the germline J gene. J is TRBJ2-3 and V is TRBV4-1, with D uncertain. The CDR3 contains 13 residues. CDR1 MGHRA and CDR2 YSYEKL come from the germline V gene. V was cut by 1 base and J by 6 bases, with 8 bases left in between. CDR3: CASSQVLVDTQYF. The CDR3 DNA, read in part, is TGCGCCAGCAGCCAAGTCCTCGTGGATACG.

As for this clone: The read ends 3 residues before the CDR3 terminus; that terminus is restored from the germline J gene. The chain uses TRBV29-1 and TRBJ2-3; 12 nucleotides match TRBD2. The germline V gene has CDR1 SQVTM and CDR2 ANQGSEA. The CDR3 totals 15 residues. Trimming at V came to 4 bases and at J to 0 bases, leaving 2 bases not matched to a gene. CDR3 DNA, as far as it was read: TGCAGCGTTGCGGGACTAGCGGGTAGCACAGATACG. The encoded protein is CSVAGLAGSTDT. The entire CDR3 sequence reads CSVAGLAGSTDTQYF.

To note about this clone: The CDR3 is cut off 3 residues early in the read; its end comes from the germline J gene. This rearrangement joins TRBV28 to TRBJ1-5; TRBD1 agrees at 7 bases. The ends lost 6 bases at V and 4 bases at J; junction bases unmatched: 9. Germline V gene sequence: CDR1 MDHEN, CDR2 SYDVKM. CDR3 size: 15 residues. The CDR3 here is CASRPTGEGNQPQHF. The sequenced part of the CDR3 DNA is TGTGCCAGCAGGCCCACAGGGGAAGGAAATCAGCCC.

In regard to this clone: The CDR3 end falls 3 residues outside the read, so it is completed with the germline J gene. This chain joins TRBV4-1 and TRBJ2-5; 11 bases fit TRBD1. The germline gives CDR1 MGHRA, CDR2 YSYEKL. The J segment lost 5 bases and the V segment lost 1 base, leaving 3 bases of the junction unmatched. The CDR3 loop spans 15 amino acids. CDR3 bases read: TGCGCCAGCAGCCAAGGGACAGGGGGCATGGAGACC. Translation gives CASSQGTGGMET. The whole CDR3 is CASSQGTGGMETQYF.

In regard to this clone: The read is 3 residues too short to cover the CDR3 end, so that end is filled in from the germline J gene. The chain couples TRBV20-1 to TRBJ1-5; 10 positions agree with TRBD1. Germline V lookup: CDR1 DFQATT, CDR2 SNEGSKA (reference sequence). This CDR3 has 14 amino acids. V lost 6 bases, J lost 2 bases, and 4 bases stayed unmatched. The CDR3: CSARTGGGNQPQHF. The sequenced CDR3 bases are TGCAGTGCCAGGACAGGGGGAGGCAATCAGCCC.

Turning to this clone: The sequenced fragment ends 3 residues before the CDR3 boundary, so the rest is inferred from the germline J gene. The chain uses TRBV19 and TRBJ1-6; perhaps TRBD1 as D (5 bases). V was clipped by 9 bases and J by 8 bases, with 14 bases between them. The CDR3 is 13 amino acids. Germline CDR1 is LNHDA and CDR2 is SQIVND (reference sequence). CDR3: CASRREGDSPLHF. The CDR3 bases that were read are TGTGCCAGCCGCAGGGAGGGCGATTCACCC.

Comments on this clone: The read comes to an end 3 residues before the CDR3 does, leaving the germline J gene to fill in the end. The chain links TRBV19 to TRBJ2-3, with TRBD1 as a possible D gene (5 bases). V was clipped by 4 bases and J by 4 bases, with 15 bases between them. Germline V gene lookup returns CDR1 LNHDA and CDR2 SQIVND (reference sequence). CDR3 length: 15 residues. The sequenced part of the CDR3 DNA is TGTGCCAGTAGTACCACGGTTACAGGCCCAGATACG. It is translated as CASSTTVTGPDT. The whole CDR3 protein reads CASSTTVTGPDTQYF. The complete variable domain, with remaining parts taken from reference TRBV19 and TRBJ2-3, reads DGGITQSPKYLFRKEGQNVTLSCEQNLNHDAMYWYRQDPGQGLRLIYYSQIVNDFQKGDIAEGYSVSREKKESFPLTVTSAQKNPTAFYLCASSTTVTGPDTQYFGPGTRLTVL.

About this clone itself: The observed sequence ends 3 residues before the CDR3 terminus, with the missing tail filled in from the germline J gene. V is TRBV7-9 and J is TRBJ1-2; weak D call: TRBD1 (6 bases). This CDR3 comprises 13 residues. The V gene lost 2 bases and the J gene lost 2 bases, with 6 bases spanning the gap. Per the germline V gene, CDR1 is SEHNR and CDR2 is FQNEAQ (reference sequence). The CDR3 reads CASSLQGNYGYTF. The DNA read from the CDR3 is TGTGCCAGCAGCTTACAGGGGAACTATGGC.

Turning to this clone: With the read ending 3 residues before the CDR3 end, the germline J gene is used to fill in that end. The rearrangement uses TRBV2 and TRBJ2-2; TRBD1 agrees at 7 bases. The germline V gene encodes CDR1 SNHLY and CDR2 FYNNEI. CDR3 size: 13 residues. Unmatched junction bases numbered 4, after V lost 7 bases and J lost 5 bases. The CDR3 bases that were read are TGTGCCAGCATCAAACAGGGGACCGGGGAG. This sequence encodes CASIKQGTGE. Given in full, the CDR3 is CASIKQGTGELFF.